This T cell receptor beta chain was found in a study of T cell repertoires in cytomegalovirus infection. As to this clonotype: One end of the junction varies from germline; a read error may be responsible.

In TCRdb, the reads were re-called with MiXCR into one record per CDR3 protein. The sample carries around 450,000 distinct CDR3 sequences, roughly 30% recorded once. Germline CDR1 SGHAT, CDR2 FQDESV (reference sequence). This CDR3 contains 13 residues. This receptor was taken from a human donor in good health (CMV status not recorded). Some clones in this sample may be carry-over from other donors' samples. The rearrangement uses TRBV11-1 and TRBJ1-1, with D maybe TRBD1 (6 bases). The sequenced sample consisted of PBMCs. The CDR3 DNA is TGTTCCAGCAGCTTGGGGGGCACGGCTGAAGCTTTCTTT. Translating gives CSSSLGGTAEAFF.